These 19 T cell receptor beta chains were all obtained from the same sample, sequenced in a study of Ad26.COV2.S vaccination and SARS-CoV-2 variants. The repertoire was sequenced with immunoSEQ multiplex PCR; TCRdb's copy has only in-frame clones and lacks some. Of some 410,000 clones in the sample, roughly 90% are singletons; the top ten hold around 1.7%. Specified treatment: roughly 18 received Ad26.COV2.S at low or high dose, single or two shots; roughly 5 received placebo; per-sample allocation not given. Sample collection was performed on day 63 after the first vaccine or placebo injection. The sequences come from peripheral blood, collected in a trial of Ad26.COV2.S vaccine versus placebo. The source of these receptors is a person between 18 and 65 years old who received the Ad26.COV2.S COVID-19 vaccine or a placebo.

J is TRBJ2-5 and V is TRBV9; 10 positions match TRBD2. This CDR3 spans 15 amino acids. Looked up from germline, CDR1 is SGDLS and CDR2 is YYNGEE. The V and J ends lost 4 bases and 5 bases, in that order; junction bases with no gene match: 8. The CDR3, as DNA: TGTGCCAGCAGCTCAAGCGGGGGGGCCCGTGAGACCCAGTACTTC. Its protein product is CASSSSGGARETQYF. The variable domain in full, with the rest retrieved from reference TRBV9 and TRBJ2-5, is DSGVTQTPKHLITATGQRVTLRCSPRSGDLSVYWYQQSLDQGLQFLIQYYNGEERAKGNILERFSAQQFPDLHSELNLSSLELGDSALYFCASSSSGGARETQYFGPGTRLLVL.

This chain links TRBV18 with TRBJ1-1, with 7 bases aligning to TRBD1. The CDR3 is 16 residues long. V was clipped by 2 bases and J by 8 bases; unmatched bases: 14. Germline values: CDR1 KGHSH, CDR2 LQKENI. The CDR3: CASSPFSEPRDSEAFF. The DNA of the CDR3 is TGTGCCAGCTCACCATTTTCGGAGCCACGGGACAGCGAAGCTTTCTTT. The entire variable domain, with the rest obtained from reference TRBV18 and TRBJ1-1, is as follows: NAGVMQNPRHLVRRRGQEARLRCSPMKGHSHVYWYRQLPEEGLKFMVYLQKENIIDESGMPKERFSAEFPKEGPSILRIQQVVRGDSAAYFCASSPFSEPRDSEAFFGQGTRLTVV.

The CDR3 nucleotides are TGCGCCAGCAGCTTGGCAAGGGCGGGACTAGTCAACGAGCAGTACTTC. Its protein product is CASSLARAGLVNEQYF. The chain recombines TRBV5-1 with TRBJ2-7; 8 bases are a match to TRBD2. The V and J ends lost 0 bases and 5 bases, in that order; junction bases with no gene match: 10. The CDR3 contains 16 residues. CDR1 SGHRS and CDR2 YFSETQ come from the germline V gene.

V usage is TRBV13 and J usage is TRBJ2-1; D is ambiguous. Trimming pared 1 base from V and 6 bases from J, leaving 22 bases between. Germline V lookup: CDR1 PRHDT, CDR2 FYEKMQ (reference sequence). There are 18 residues in the CDR3. CDR3 coding DNA: TGTGCCAGCAGCTTAGAATCGGTAGTCGGTACGAGTGGCAATGAGCAGTTCTTC. Amino acids: CASSLESVVGTSGNEQFF.

In its sample, this clone was seen once. The chain employs TRBV28 and TRBJ1-2, with 7 bases lining up with TRBD1. The CDR3 consists of 15 residues. Per germline, CDR1 MDHEN and CDR2 SYDVKM. The ends lost 9 bases at V and 4 bases at J; junction bases unmatched: 14. The CDR3 DNA follows: TGTGCCAGTCGGGAACATACAGGGGCGAGCTATGGCTACACCTTC. It specifies CASREHTGASYGYTF.

The chain joins TRBV10-1 to TRBJ2-1; tentatively, D is TRBD2 (6 bases). CDR1 and CDR2 (germline): WNHNN, SYGVQD (reference sequence). This CDR3 is built from 19 residues. V was trimmed by 2 bases and J by 1 base, leaving 21 bases between them. CDR3 DNA: TGCGCCAGCAGTGAGAGGGCGGGGAAATTTCGACCATCCTACAATGAGCAGTTCTTC. This encodes CASSERAGKFRPSYNEQFF.

This CDR3 reads CASSPLAIDTTQGYTF. The CDR3 DNA reads TGTGCCAGCAGCCCCCTCGCCATAGACACCACCCAAGGCTACACCTTC. This chain joins TRBV14 and TRBJ1-2; D unclear. This CDR3 region has 16 residues. V lost 4 bases and J lost 8, with 23 bases in between. In germline, CDR1 is SGHDN, CDR2 FVKESK.

This clone came up once. V and J are TRBV6-1 and TRBJ2-7; TRBD1 or TRBD2 may be the D gene (6 bases each). Germline V gene lookup returns CDR1 MNHNS and CDR2 SASEGT. The CDR3 sequence is 18 residues long. The ends were cut back, 2 bases at V and 2 bases at J, with 22 bases in the middle. The CDR3 loop is CASSEPAARWGATYEQYF. DNA of the CDR3: TGTGCCAGCAGTGAACCCGCCGCTCGGTGGGGGGCGACCTACGAGCAGTACTTC.

The sample holds one count of this clone. The chain uses TRBV20-1 and TRBJ2-3; tentative D call: TRBD2 (7 bases). Germline-derived CDR1 and CDR2 are DFQATT and SNEGSKA (reference sequence). With 3 bases removed from V and 2 bases from J, the gap between germline ends came to 15 bases. This CDR3 is built from 15 residues. In nucleotides, the CDR3 is TGCAGTGCTAGTGGGGTCGCGGGGGCCACAGATACGCAGTATTTT. Its protein product is CSASGVAGATDTQYF.

The chain carries TRBV5-4 and TRBJ2-2; 9 nucleotides match TRBD1. The CDR3 runs 11 residues. Germline CDR1 is SGHNT and CDR2 is YYREEE (reference sequence). V lost 3 bases, J lost 15 bases, and 3 bases stayed unmatched. CDR3 in DNA: TGTGCCAGCAGCTGGGACAGGGAAATGTTTTTT. It codes for CASSWDREMFF.

This chain joins TRBV5-6 and TRBJ2-5; maybe TRBD1 (5 bases). Trimming left V 1 base short and J 5 bases short, with 12 bases between. This CDR3 spans 14 amino acids. Germline V gene sequence: CDR1 SGHDT, CDR2 YYEEEE. Here the CDR3 reads CASSLSRVGETQYF. CDR3 nucleotides: TGTGCCAGCAGCTTGTCCAGGGTCGGGGAGACCCAGTACTTC.

V gene TRBV29-1 combines with J gene TRBJ1-3, with a tentative D call TRBD1 (6 bases). The germline gives CDR1 SQVTM, CDR2 ANQGSEA. Trimming pared 4 bases from V and 0 bases from J, leaving 10 bases between. The CDR3 runs to 14 residues. Written as DNA, the CDR3 is TGCAGCGTTGTACGGGACACCTCTGGAAACACCATATATTTT. Its protein product is CSVVRDTSGNTIYF.

The genes are TRBV9 and TRBJ1-2; D unresolved. The CDR3 sequence is 13 residues long. Trimming removed 4 bases from V and 8 bases from J, with 15 bases in between. CDR1 and CDR2 from the germline V gene are SGDLS and YYNGEE. CDR3 in DNA: TGTGCCAGCAGCCGTTCGGTGGGCGGAGGCTACACCTTC. Translating it yields CASSRSVGGGYTF.

CDR3 loop: CASSFGPNTEAFF. The CDR3 DNA reads TGTGCCAGCAGCTTCGGGCCGAACACTGAAGCTTTCTTT. This chain uses TRBV9 with TRBJ1-1; unclear D gene. V dropped 4 bases and J dropped 1 base, with 8 bases sitting between them. The germline gives CDR1 SGDLS, CDR2 YYNGEE. The CDR3 consists of 13 residues.

This chain joins TRBV10-3 and TRBJ2-2; D perhaps matches TRBD1 (5 bases). Trimming pared 2 bases from V and 0 bases from J, leaving 13 bases between. This CDR3 comprises 17 residues. Germline lookup yields CDR1 ENHRY and CDR2 SYGVKD. The CDR3 coding sequence is TGTGCCATCAGTGAGCCCGGCAGGGCCTCGAACACCGGGGAGCTGTTTTTT. Amino acids: CAISEPGRASNTGELFF.

The V call is TRBV7-9, the J call TRBJ2-1; 7 bases map to TRBD2. The trim removed 5 bases at V and 4 bases at J, leaving 8 bases unmatched. The CDR3 consists of 15 residues. CDR1 is SEHNR and CDR2 is FQNEAQ in the germline V gene (reference sequence). In DNA form, the CDR3 reads TGTGCCAGCAGCCTCCCGGGACTACTTTACAATGAGCAGTTCTTC. The encoded protein is CASSLPGLLYNEQFF.

The J gene is TRBJ2-3, the V gene TRBV20-1; 10 bases agree with TRBD2. The V segment lost 3 bases and the J segment 6 bases; nucleotides outside the gene matches: 12. Germline V lookup: CDR1 DFQATT, CDR2 SNEGSKA (reference sequence). The length of the CDR3 is 16 residues. The CDR3: CSASGGAGGLWDTQYF. The CDR3 nucleotides read TGCAGTGCTAGTGGGGGAGCGGGGGGGCTTTGGGATACGCAGTATTTT.

The chain joins TRBV21-1 to TRBJ1-4; TRBD1, the table's D call, was not compared with the DNA. TRBV21-1 is given as a pseudogene. CDR3 size: 19 residues. The CDR3 region has the DNA TGTGCCAGCAGCAAAGATTCCAGGGCTCTACCCTTGAAAAACTATCAACTGTTTTTT. It translates to CASSKDSRALPLKNYQLFF.

The chain uses TRBV7-2 and TRBJ1-2, with unresolved D. V was trimmed by 1 base and J by 4 bases, leaving 16 bases between them. The length of the CDR3 is 16 residues. Germline loops: CDR1 SGHTA, CDR2 FQGNSA. This chain's CDR3 is CASSLERTAGRYGYTF. CDR3 DNA: TGTGCCAGCAGCTTAGAGCGGACGGCCGGCCGCTATGGCTACACCTTC.